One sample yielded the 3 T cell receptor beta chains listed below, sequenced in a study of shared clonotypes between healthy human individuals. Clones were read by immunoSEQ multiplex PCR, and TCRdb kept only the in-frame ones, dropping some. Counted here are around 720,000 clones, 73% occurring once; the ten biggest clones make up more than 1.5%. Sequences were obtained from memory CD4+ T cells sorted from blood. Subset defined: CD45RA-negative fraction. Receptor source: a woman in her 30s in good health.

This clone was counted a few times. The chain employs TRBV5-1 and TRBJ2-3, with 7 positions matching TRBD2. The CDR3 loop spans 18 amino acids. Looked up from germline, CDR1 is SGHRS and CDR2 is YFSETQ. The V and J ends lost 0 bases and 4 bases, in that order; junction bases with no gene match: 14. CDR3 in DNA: TGCGCCAGCAGCTTGGCCGGTGGGGCGGGAGTGCGAGCAGATACGCAGTATTTT. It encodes CASSLAGGAGVRADTQYF.

In DNA, the CDR3 is TGTGCCAGTAGTATAGGACCTTTGACAGCCAGCGCCCAGCATTTT. It is translated as CASSIGPLTASAQHF. The chain employs TRBV19 and TRBJ1-5; possible D gene TRBD1, 5 bases. There are 15 residues in the CDR3. Germline lookup yields CDR1 LNHDA and CDR2 SQIVND (reference sequence). V was clipped by 1 base and J by 11 bases, with 18 bases between them.

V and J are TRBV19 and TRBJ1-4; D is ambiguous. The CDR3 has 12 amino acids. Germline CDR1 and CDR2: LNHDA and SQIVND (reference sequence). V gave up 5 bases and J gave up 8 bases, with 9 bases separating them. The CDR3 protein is CASSSAGEKLFF. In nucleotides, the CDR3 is TGTGCCAGTAGTTCTGCGGGAGAAAAACTGTTTTTT.